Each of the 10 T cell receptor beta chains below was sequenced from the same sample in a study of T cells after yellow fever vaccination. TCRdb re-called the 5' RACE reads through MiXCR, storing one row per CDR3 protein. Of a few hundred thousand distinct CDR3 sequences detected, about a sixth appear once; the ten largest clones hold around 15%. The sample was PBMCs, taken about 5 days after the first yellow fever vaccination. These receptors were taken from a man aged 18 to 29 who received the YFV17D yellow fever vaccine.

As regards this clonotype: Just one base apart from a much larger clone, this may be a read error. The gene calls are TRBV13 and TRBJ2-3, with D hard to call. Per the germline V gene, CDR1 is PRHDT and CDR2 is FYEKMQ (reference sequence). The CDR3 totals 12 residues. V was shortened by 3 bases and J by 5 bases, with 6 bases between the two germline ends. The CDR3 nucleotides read TGTGCCAGCAGCTTTTGGGGAGATACGCAGTATTTT. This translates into CASSFWGDTQYF.

DNA of the CDR3: TGTGCCAGCCGCTCAGACCAGCAGTATTTT. This translates into CASRSDQQYF. The rearrangement joins TRBV11-2 to TRBJ2-3; D not resolved. V was clipped by 8 bases and J by 11 bases, with 11 bases between them. Germline CDR1 and CDR2: SGHAT and FQNNGV. The CDR3 is 10 amino acids.

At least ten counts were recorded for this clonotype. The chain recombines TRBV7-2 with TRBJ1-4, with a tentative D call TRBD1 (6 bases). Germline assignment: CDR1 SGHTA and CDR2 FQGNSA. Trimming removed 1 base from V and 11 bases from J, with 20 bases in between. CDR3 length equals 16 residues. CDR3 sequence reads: CASSLGWGAPQNKLFF. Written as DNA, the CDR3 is TGTGCCAGCAGCTTAGGATGGGGGGCCCCCCAGAACAAACTGTTTTTT. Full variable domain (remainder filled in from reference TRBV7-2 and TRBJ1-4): GAGVSQSPSNKVTEKGKDVELRCDPISGHTALYWYRQSLGQGLEFLIYFQGNSAPDKSGLPSDRFSAERTGGSVSTLTIQRTQQEDSAVYLCASSLGWGAPQNKLFFGSGTQLSVL.

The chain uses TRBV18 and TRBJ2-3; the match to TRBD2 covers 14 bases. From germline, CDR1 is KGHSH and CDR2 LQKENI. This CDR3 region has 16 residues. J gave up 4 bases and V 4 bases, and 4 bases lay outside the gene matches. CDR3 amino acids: CASSLGTSGGSDTQYF. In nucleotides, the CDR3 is TGTGCCAGCTCACTCGGGACTAGCGGGGGCTCAGATACGCAGTATTTT.

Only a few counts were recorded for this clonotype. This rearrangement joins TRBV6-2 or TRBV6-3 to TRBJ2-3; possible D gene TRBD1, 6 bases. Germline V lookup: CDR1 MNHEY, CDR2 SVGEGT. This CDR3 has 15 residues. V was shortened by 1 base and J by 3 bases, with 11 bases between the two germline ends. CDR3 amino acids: CASSYFAGATDTQYF. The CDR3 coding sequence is TGTGCCAGCAGTTACTTCGCAGGGGCGACAGATACGCAGTATTTT.

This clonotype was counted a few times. CDR3 in DNA: TGCAGTGCTAGAGGACTAGCGGGGGGGACGACAGATACGCAGTATTTT. Amino acids: CSARGLAGGTTDTQYF. The rearrangement links TRBV20-1 to TRBJ2-3; 14 positions agree with TRBD2. Losses at the gene ends were 1 base for V and 3 bases for J; bases not matched to a gene: 3. Per the germline V gene, CDR1 is DFQATT and CDR2 is SNEGSKA (reference sequence). The CDR3 is 16 residues long.

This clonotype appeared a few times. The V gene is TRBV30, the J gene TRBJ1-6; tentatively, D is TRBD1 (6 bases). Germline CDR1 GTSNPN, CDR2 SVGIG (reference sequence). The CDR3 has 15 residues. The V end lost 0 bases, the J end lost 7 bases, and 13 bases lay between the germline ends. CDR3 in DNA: TGTGCCTGGAGTGTACGTCAGGGGTGGAATTCACCCCTCCACTTT. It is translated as CAWSVRQGWNSPLHF.

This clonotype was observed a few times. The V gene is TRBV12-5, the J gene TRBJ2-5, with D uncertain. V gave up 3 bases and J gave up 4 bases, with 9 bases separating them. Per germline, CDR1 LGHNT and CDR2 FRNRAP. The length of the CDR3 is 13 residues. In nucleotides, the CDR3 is TGTGCTAGTGGTTTCGTGGGTGGAGAGACCCAGTACTTC. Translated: CASGFVGGETQYF.

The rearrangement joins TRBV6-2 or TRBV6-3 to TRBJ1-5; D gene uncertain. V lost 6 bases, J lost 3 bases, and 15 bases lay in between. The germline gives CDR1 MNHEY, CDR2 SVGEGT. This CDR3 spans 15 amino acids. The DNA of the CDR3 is TGTGCCAGCAGCCCCGGACGTCTTGACAATCAGCCCCAGCATTTT. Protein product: CASSPGRLDNQPQHF.

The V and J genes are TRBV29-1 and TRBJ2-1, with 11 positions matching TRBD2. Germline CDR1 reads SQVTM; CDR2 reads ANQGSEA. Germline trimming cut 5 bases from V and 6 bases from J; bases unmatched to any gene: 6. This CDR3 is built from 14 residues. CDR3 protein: CSVPSGGRINEQFF. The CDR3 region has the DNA TGCAGCGTTCCTAGCGGGGGGAGAATCAATGAGCAGTTCTTC.